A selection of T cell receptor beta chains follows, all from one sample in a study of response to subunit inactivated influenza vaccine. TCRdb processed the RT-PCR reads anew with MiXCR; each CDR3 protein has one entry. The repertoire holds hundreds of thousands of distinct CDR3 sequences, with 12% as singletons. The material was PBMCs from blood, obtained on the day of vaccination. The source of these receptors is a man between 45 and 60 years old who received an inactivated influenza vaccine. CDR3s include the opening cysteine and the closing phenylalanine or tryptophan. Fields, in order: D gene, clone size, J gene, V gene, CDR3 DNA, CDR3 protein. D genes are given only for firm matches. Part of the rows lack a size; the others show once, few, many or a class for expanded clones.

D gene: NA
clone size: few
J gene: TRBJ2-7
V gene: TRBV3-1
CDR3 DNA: TGTGCCAGCAGTACCAGGACAGTCTCCTACGAGCAGTACTTC
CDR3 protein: CASSTRTVSYEQYF

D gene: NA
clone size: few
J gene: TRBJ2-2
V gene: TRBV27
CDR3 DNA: TGTGCCAGCAGTTCGAGTTTAGCCCGCACCGGGGAGCTGTTTTTT
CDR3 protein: CASSSSLARTGELFF

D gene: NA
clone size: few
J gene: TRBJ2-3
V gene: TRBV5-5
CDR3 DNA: TGTGCCAGCAGGCTAGGGACACTGAGCACAGATACGCAGTATTTT
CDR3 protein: CASRLGTLSTDTQYF

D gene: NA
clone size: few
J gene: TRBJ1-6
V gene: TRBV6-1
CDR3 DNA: TGTGCCAGCACCCTGGACGGAAATAATTCACCCCTCCACTTT
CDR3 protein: CASTLDGNNSPLHF

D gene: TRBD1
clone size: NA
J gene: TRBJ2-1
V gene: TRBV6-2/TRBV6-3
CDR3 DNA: TGTGCCAGCAGACAGGACAGGGTTGGCGAGCAGTTCTTC
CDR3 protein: CASRQDRVGEQFF

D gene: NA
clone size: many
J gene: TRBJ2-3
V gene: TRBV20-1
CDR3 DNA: TGCAGTGGCATTCACGGGGGCACAGATACGCAGTATTTT
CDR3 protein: CSGIHGGTDTQYF

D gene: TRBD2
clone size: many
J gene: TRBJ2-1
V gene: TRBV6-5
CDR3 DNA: TGTGCCAGCAGTTACGTAGCGGGGAGCTCACTTAAGGAGTTCTTC
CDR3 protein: CASSYVAGSSLKEFF

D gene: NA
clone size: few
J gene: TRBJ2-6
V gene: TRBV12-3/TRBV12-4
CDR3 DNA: TGTGCCAGCAGTTTAGCCGGGTTGACTGGGGCCAACGTCCTGACTTTC
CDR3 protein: CASSLAGLTGANVLTF

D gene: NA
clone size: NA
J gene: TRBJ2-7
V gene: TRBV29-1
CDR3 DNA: TGCAGCGTTGAAGATCGCTCGGGGTTCGAGCAGTACTTC
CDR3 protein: CSVEDRSGFEQYF

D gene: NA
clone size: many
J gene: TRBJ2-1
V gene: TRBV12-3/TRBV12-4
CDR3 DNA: TGTGCCAGCAGTCCCGGAAGATCCTACAATGAGCAGTTCTTC
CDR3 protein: CASSPGRSYNEQFF

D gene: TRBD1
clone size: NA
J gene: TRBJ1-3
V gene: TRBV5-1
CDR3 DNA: TGCGCCAGCAGCTTGGAGGGGGCCACCACCTCTGGAAACACCATATATTTT
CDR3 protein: CASSLEGATTSGNTIYF

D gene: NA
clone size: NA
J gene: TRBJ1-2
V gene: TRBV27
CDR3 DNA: TGTGCCAGCAGAAATGGGGGTAGCTATGGCTACACCTTC
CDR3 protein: CASRNGGSYGYTF

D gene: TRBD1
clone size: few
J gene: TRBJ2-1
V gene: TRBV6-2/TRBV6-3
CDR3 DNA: TGTGCCAGCAACCTGGACAGGCATTACAATGAGCAGTTCTTC
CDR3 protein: CASNLDRHYNEQFF

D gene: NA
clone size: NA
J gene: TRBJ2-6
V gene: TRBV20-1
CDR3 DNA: TGCAGTGCTAGAGATTCTCGCGCGGTGAGCTCTGGGGCCAACGTCCTGACTTTC
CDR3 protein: CSARDSRAVSSGANVLTF

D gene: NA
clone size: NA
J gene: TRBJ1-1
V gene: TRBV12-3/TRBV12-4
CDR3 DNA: TGTGCCAGCGGGGTGAAGAACACTGAAGCTTTCTTT
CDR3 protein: CASGVKNTEAFF

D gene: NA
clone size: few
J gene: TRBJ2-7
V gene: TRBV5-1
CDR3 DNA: TGCGCCAGCAGCGCGCTAACCGGGACATCCTACGAGCAGTACTTC
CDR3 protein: CASSALTGTSYEQYF

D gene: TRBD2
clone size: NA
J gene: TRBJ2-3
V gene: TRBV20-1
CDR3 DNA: TGCAGTGCTGGGGGCGGGGGGGCCAGAGATACGCAGTATTTT
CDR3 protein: CSAGGGGARDTQYF

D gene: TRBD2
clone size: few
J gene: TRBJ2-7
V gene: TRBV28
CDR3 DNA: TGTGCCAGCAGCCCACTAGCGGGTGCGTCCTACGAGCAGTACTTC
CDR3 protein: CASSPLAGASYEQYF

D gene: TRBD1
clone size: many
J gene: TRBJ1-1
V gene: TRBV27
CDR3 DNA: TGTGCCAGCAGTTTGGGACAGAGCACTGAAGCTTTCTTT
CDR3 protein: CASSLGQSTEAFF

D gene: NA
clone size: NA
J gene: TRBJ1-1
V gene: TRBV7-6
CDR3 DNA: TGTGCCAGCGCTCCTACAATCGGCATTACGAACACTGAAGCTTTCTTT
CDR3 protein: CASAPTIGITNTEAFF

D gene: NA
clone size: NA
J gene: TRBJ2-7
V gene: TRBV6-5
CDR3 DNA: TGTGCCAGCAGTTACAGGGGGTTATACTACGAGCAGTACTTC
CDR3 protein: CASSYRGLYYEQYF

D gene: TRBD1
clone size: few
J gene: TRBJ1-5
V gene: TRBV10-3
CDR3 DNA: TGTGCCATCAGTGAGGTGGACAGGGACTATCAGCCCCAGCATTTT
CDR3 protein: CAISEVDRDYQPQHF

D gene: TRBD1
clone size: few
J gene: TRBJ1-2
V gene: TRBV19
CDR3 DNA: TGTGCCAGTAGTGGCTTCGACAGGGATAACTATGGCTACACCTTC
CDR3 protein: CASSGFDRDNYGYTF

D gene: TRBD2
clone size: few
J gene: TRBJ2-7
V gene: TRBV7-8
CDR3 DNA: TGTGCCAGCAGCTCATGGACTAGCGGGAGCGACGAGCAGTACTTC
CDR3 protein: CASSSWTSGSDEQYF

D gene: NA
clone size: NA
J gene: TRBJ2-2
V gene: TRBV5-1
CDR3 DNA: TGCGCCAGCAGCTTGAAGCAGGGGAACACCGGGGAGCTGTTTTTT
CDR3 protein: CASSLKQGNTGELFF